This TCR beta chain was observed in a study of CD8+CD57+ T cells in acquired aplastic anemia. J lost 4 bases, V lost 5 bases, and 12 bases had no gene match. Germline CDR1 and CDR2: MGHDK and SYGVNS. The CDR3 covers 17 residues. Selection for sequencing was limited to patients who had shown CD8+CD57+ cell expansion by flow cytometry. The count of this clonotype is one. Its antigen is not known. Using genomic DNA as the template, TCR beta VDJ and CDR3 profiling was carried out. TCRdb reanalysed the reads using MiXCR and keeps one entry per CDR3 protein. There are 150,000 or so distinct CDR3 sequences in the sample; roughly 48% occur only once, and about 1.2% lies in the top ten. Study conclusions and caveats: Sharing between patients and controls was observed for around 30 CD8+ CDR3 sequences.

Source material: sorted CD4+, CD8+, or CD8+CD57+ T cells (not recorded which) from PBMCs. The chain joins TRBV25-1 to TRBJ2-1; TRBD2 matches 9 bases. The receptor was derived from a human donor with aplastic anemia. The CDR3 sequence: CASSPDRSGGPYNEQFF. The CDR3 nucleotides read TGTGCCAGCAGTCCCGATCGTAGCGGGGGCCCATACAATGAGCAGTTCTTC. Using reference TRBV25-1 and TRBJ2-1 for the parts outside the CDR3, the full variable domain is EADIYQTPRYLVIGTGKKITLECSQTMGHDKMYWYQQDPGMELHLIHYSYGVNSTEKGDLSSESTVSRIRTEHFPLTLESARPSHTSQYLCASSPDRSGGPYNEQFFGPGTRLTVL.